This T cell receptor beta chain was sequenced during a study of CD8 T cells in ankylosing spondylitis. General study findings and limits: Some of these motif variants have turned up before, in reports on reactive arthritis synovial fluid and blood. Disease-linked clones reportedly concentrated significantly in matched ankylosing spondylitis synovial fluid. Seemingly characteristic of ankylosing spondylitis blood was a TCR beta motif consisting of about 8 highly homologous variants.

The authors made TCR beta libraries by quantitative 5'-RACE with molecular barcodes. From the 5' RACE reads, TCRdb called clonotypes with MiXCR, one entry per CDR3 protein. This table holds a few hundred thousand distinct CDR3 sequences, approximately 20% found once. This CDR3 has 13 amino acids. From germline, CDR1 is SGHRS and CDR2 YFSETQ. V gave up 4 bases and J gave up 4 bases, with 10 bases separating them. Note on this clonotype: What it recognizes is unknown.

The chain is built from TRBV5-1 and TRBJ2-3; unclear D gene. Sequencing was performed on blood, either unsorted or a sorted T cell fraction (not recorded which). The origin of this receptor is a male donor with ankylosing spondylitis. CDR3 sequence: CASSIRSPDTQYF. DNA of the CDR3: TGCGCCAGCAGCATTCGTTCCCCAGATACGCAGTATTTT.